This TCR beta chain comes out of a study of shared clonotypes between healthy human individuals. Study-wide background: Samples came from a couple of female and a few male donors aged 18 to 49.

For every subset, genomic DNA was evenly distributed across several immunoSEQ plates. Sorted-subset replicate PCR reactions contained approximately 190 ng DNA, corresponding to some 29,000 T cell genomes. TCRdb keeps only in-frame clones here, not all; method: immunoSEQ multiplex PCR. The sample records approximately 2.1 million clones, about 92% being singletons. The V end lost 1 base, the J end lost 5 bases, and 13 bases lay between the germline ends. This CDR3 region has 14 residues. Germline V gene lookup returns CDR1 SGHRS and CDR2 YFSETQ. Those who donated, Caucasian adults without exception, all lived in Nashville, Tennessee.

The sequencing input was naive CD4+ T cells from PBMCs. Subset meaning: CD45RA+ positively selected. The chain is built from TRBV5-1 and TRBJ2-7; perhaps D is TRBD1 or TRBD2 (5 bases each). The clonotype originates from a man aged 18 to 30 in good health. Some clones in this sample may be carry-over from other donors' samples. The CDR3 DNA reads as TGCGCCAGCAGCTTGAGGGCAGGGACCGACGAGCAGTACTTC. Translation gives CASSLRAGTDEQYF. Looking up the rest from reference TRBV5-1 and TRBJ2-7 gives the full variable domain: KAGVTQTPRYLIKTRGQQVTLSCSPISGHRSVSWYQQTPGQGLQFLFEYFSETQRNKGNFPGRFSGRQFSNSRSEMNVSTLELGDSALYLCASSLRAGTDEQYFGPGTRLTVT.